Listed below are T cell receptor beta chains from one sample, sequenced in a study of cytomegalovirus exposure and HLA in healthy donors. Assay: immunoSEQ multiplex PCR; the TCRdb copy retains only in-frame clones and omits some. The sample includes 250,000 to 400,000 clones, around 90% of them seen just once. Material: PBMCs. Source of these receptors: a man aged 25-45 years in good health and CMV-seronegative. The CDR3 runs from the conserved cysteine through the conserved F or W. The order of the fields is V gene, D gene, J gene, clone size, CDR3 protein, CDR3 DNA. D genes are given only for firm matches. Only part of the rows carry a size: once, few, many, or a class if the clone is expanded.

V: TRBV15; D: TRBD1; J: TRBJ1-1; size: .; CDR3: CATSSRTGGMNTEAFF; DNA: TGTGCCACCAGCAGCAGGACAGGCGGGATGAACACTGAAGCTTTCTTT
V: TRBV6-5; D: TRBD1; J: TRBJ1-5; size: .; CDR3: CASKQGVDQPQHF; DNA: TGTGCCAGCAAACAGGGGGTAGATCAGCCCCAGCATTTT
V: TRBV5-8; D: .; J: TRBJ2-7; size: once; CDR3: CASSFLGWTATNEQYF; DNA: TGTGCCAGCAGCTTTTTAGGATGGACAGCTACTAACGAGCAGTACTTC
V: TRBV5-1; D: TRBD1; J: TRBJ1-3; size: .; CDR3: CASSEGQGNTIYF; DNA: TGCGCCAGCAGCGAGGGACAGGGAAACACCATATATTTT
V: TRBV9; D: TRBD2; J: TRBJ2-5; size: once; CDR3: CASSPQTSGQETQYF; DNA: TGTGCCAGCAGCCCCCAGACTAGCGGGCAAGAGACCCAGTACTTC
V: TRBV12-5; D: .; J: TRBJ2-5; size: .; CDR3: CASGLGRQETQYF; DNA: TGTGCTAGTGGTTTGGGCAGACAAGAGACCCAGTACTTC
V: TRBV5-6; D: TRBD2; J: TRBJ2-1; size: .; CDR3: CASIPPPIAGGPLYNEQFF; DNA: TGTGCCAGCATCCCTCCCCCGATAGCGGGGGGGCCCCTTTACAATGAGCAGTTCTTC
V: TRBV19; D: .; J: TRBJ1-1; size: .; CDR3: CATATRVNTEAFF; DNA: TGTGCCACCGCCACCCGAGTAAATACTGAAGCTTTCTTT
V: TRBV10-1; D: TRBD1; J: TRBJ1-1; size: .; CDR3: CASTQGTSFGGDTEAFF; DNA: TGCGCCAGCACACAGGGGACCTCATTTGGAGGGGACACTGAAGCTTTCTTT
V: TRBV11-3; D: TRBD1; J: TRBJ2-2; size: once; CDR3: CASSLAGGNTGELFF; DNA: TGTGCCAGCAGCTTAGCAGGGGGGAACACCGGGGAGCTGTTTTTT
V: TRBV5-8; D: .; J: TRBJ1-2; size: few; CDR3: CASSSQFGGGYTF; DNA: TGTGCCAGCAGCTCCCAGTTCGGCGGTGGCTACACCTTC
V: TRBV10-3; D: TRBD1; J: TRBJ1-2; size: .; CDR3: CAISPGQGAYGYTF; DNA: TGTGCCATCAGTCCGGGACAGGGGGCCTATGGCTACACCTTC
V: TRBV7-9; D: TRBD1; J: TRBJ1-3; size: .; CDR3: CASRPGTGENTIYF; DNA: TGTGCCAGCAGACCCGGGACAGGGGAAAACACCATATATTTT
V: TRBV10-2; D: .; J: TRBJ2-5; size: .; CDR3: CASSEPGKTQYF; DNA: TGCGCCAGCAGTGAGCCAGGGAAGACCCAGTACTTC
V: TRBV30; D: TRBD1; J: TRBJ1-2; size: .; CDR3: CAWSTNLLGQGDYYGYTF; DNA: TGTGCCTGGAGTACGAACCTGCTCGGACAGGGGGATTACTATGGCTACACCTTC
V: TRBV18; D: .; J: TRBJ1-3; size: once; CDR3: CASSRQSSSGNTIYF; DNA: TGTGCCAGCTCACGACAGTCGAGCTCTGGAAACACCATATATTTT
V: TRBV18; D: .; J: TRBJ1-1; size: .; CDR3: CASSPPSGATEAFF; DNA: TGTGCCAGCTCACCACCATCTGGGGCCACTGAAGCTTTCTTT
V: TRBV6-6; D: .; J: TRBJ1-2; size: .; CDR3: CASGRDRLRFYGYTF; DNA: TGTGCCAGCGGACGAGACAGGCTAAGGTTTTATGGCTACACCTTC
V: TRBV6-5; D: .; J: TRBJ1-2; size: .; CDR3: CASSPRLKRDGYTF; DNA: TGTGCCAGCAGTCCTCGACTGAAAAGAGATGGCTACACCTTC
V: TRBV6-1; D: TRBD1; J: TRBJ1-2; size: .; CDR3: CASSEFGTANYGYTF; DNA: TGTGCCAGCAGTGAATTCGGGACAGCTAACTATGGCTACACCTTC
V: TRBV5-1; D: TRBD1; J: TRBJ1-3; size: few; CDR3: CASSLVAGGANTIYF; DNA: TGCGCCAGCAGCTTGGTTGCAGGGGGCGCGAACACCATATATTTT
V: TRBV5-6; D: .; J: TRBJ2-7; size: .; CDR3: CASSLAGFPEQYF; DNA: TGTGCCAGCAGCTTGGCCGGGTTCCCCGAGCAGTACTTC
V: TRBV6-5; D: TRBD1; J: TRBJ1-1; size: .; CDR3: CASTDPQGADTEAFF; DNA: TGTGCCAGCACCGACCCTCAGGGGGCGGACACTGAAGCTTTCTTT